A selection of T cell receptor beta chains follows, all from one sample in a study of blood T cell repertoires in COVID-19. TCRdb's table, derived via immunoSEQ multiplex PCR, lists solely in-frame clones and lacks some. The table lists tens of thousands of clones, approximately 78% of them singletons. The sample consisted of peripheral blood. The origin of the receptors is a human donor in a cohort sampled during active COVID-19. Each CDR3 is given with its conserved first and last residue. A D gene is named only where the DNA matches it firmly. Size values are once, few and many counts, or a class for expanded clones, and some rows have none.

j_call: TRBJ1-1; clone_size: NA; v_call: TRBV30; d_call: TRBD1; cdr3_nt: TGTGCCTGGAGTCCCTGGACAGGGAACACTGAAGCTTTCTTT; cdr3_aa: CAWSPWTGNTEAFF
j_call: TRBJ2-1; clone_size: NA; v_call: TRBV27; d_call: TRBD1; cdr3_nt: TGTGCCAGCAGGCGAGTGACAGGGGTTAATGAGCAGTTCTTC; cdr3_aa: CASRRVTGVNEQFF
j_call: TRBJ2-7; clone_size: NA; v_call: TRBV6-6; d_call: TRBD1; cdr3_nt: TGTGCCAGCAGTTACCCGGACAGGAACTCCTACGAGCAGTACTTC; cdr3_aa: CASSYPDRNSYEQYF
j_call: TRBJ1-4; clone_size: NA; v_call: TRBV7-8; d_call: NA; cdr3_nt: TGTGCCAGCAGCCCCGGGTGGGAAAAACTGTTTTTT; cdr3_aa: CASSPGWEKLFF
j_call: TRBJ2-1; clone_size: NA; v_call: TRBV18; d_call: NA; cdr3_nt: TGTGCCAGCTCACCAATGAGCGGATCCTACAATGAGCAGTTCTTC; cdr3_aa: CASSPMSGSYNEQFF
j_call: TRBJ2-1; clone_size: NA; v_call: TRBV29-1; d_call: NA; cdr3_nt: TGCAGCGTTGGAGGATTGGAGAGCTCCTACAATGAGCAGTTCTTC; cdr3_aa: CSVGGLESSYNEQFF
j_call: TRBJ2-5; clone_size: NA; v_call: TRBV5-5; d_call: TRBD2; cdr3_nt: TGTGCCAGCAGCTCCATTAAATTTAGCGGGGGTCTGGAGACCCAGTACTTC; cdr3_aa: CASSSIKFSGGLETQYF
j_call: TRBJ1-5; clone_size: NA; v_call: TRBV5-6; d_call: NA; cdr3_nt: TGTGCCAGCAGCTTGGGGGCAGACAATCAGCCCCAGCATTTT; cdr3_aa: CASSLGADNQPQHF
j_call: TRBJ1-4; clone_size: NA; v_call: TRBV30; d_call: NA; cdr3_nt: TGTGCCTGGAGTTTGGGGATCTTCGCGGGGACTAATGAAAAACTGTTTTTT; cdr3_aa: CAWSLGIFAGTNEKLFF
j_call: TRBJ2-5; clone_size: NA; v_call: TRBV14; d_call: TRBD1; cdr3_nt: TGTGCCAGCAGCCAAGATACGGGACAGTTCCAAGAGACCCAGTACTTC; cdr3_aa: CASSQDTGQFQETQYF
j_call: TRBJ1-6; clone_size: NA; v_call: TRBV7-6; d_call: NA; cdr3_nt: TGTGCCAGCAGCCGTATCGACAGGTCGGATTCACCCCTCCACTTT; cdr3_aa: CASSRIDRSDSPLHF
j_call: TRBJ2-4; clone_size: once; v_call: TRBV6-5; d_call: NA; cdr3_nt: TGTGCCGTGGGCTTACCGGCCAAAAACATTCAGTACTTC; cdr3_aa: CAVGLPAKNIQYF
j_call: TRBJ1-5; clone_size: NA; v_call: TRBV5-8; d_call: TRBD1; cdr3_nt: TGTGCCAGCAGCTGGACAGGGGAAGGACAGCCCCAGCATTTT; cdr3_aa: CASSWTGEGQPQHF
j_call: TRBJ1-5; clone_size: NA; v_call: TRBV11-3; d_call: NA; cdr3_nt: TGTGCCAGCAGCTTTTTACAAGACAATCAGCCCCAGCATTTT; cdr3_aa: CASSFLQDNQPQHF
j_call: TRBJ1-4; clone_size: NA; v_call: TRBV14; d_call: NA; cdr3_nt: TGTGCCAGCAGCCAGCAAGGCAGGGCGAATGAAAAACTGTTTTTT; cdr3_aa: CASSQQGRANEKLFF
j_call: TRBJ2-1; clone_size: NA; v_call: TRBV6-1; d_call: TRBD1; cdr3_nt: TGTGCCAGCAGTGAAAGGGGGCAGGGGGCTACCAATGAGCAGTTCTTC; cdr3_aa: CASSERGQGATNEQFF
j_call: TRBJ2-3; clone_size: NA; v_call: TRBV15; d_call: NA; cdr3_nt: TGTGCCACCAGCAGAGTTGGGGGGGGCGGCACAGATACGCAGTATTTT; cdr3_aa: CATSRVGGGGTDTQYF
j_call: TRBJ2-7; clone_size: NA; v_call: TRBV6-6; d_call: TRBD1; cdr3_nt: TGTGCCAGCAGCCGGGACAGGTCCTACGAGCAGTACTTC; cdr3_aa: CASSRDRSYEQYF
j_call: TRBJ2-1; clone_size: once; v_call: TRBV5-5; d_call: TRBD2; cdr3_nt: TGTGCCAGCAGCATGCTAGCGGGGGGAACCAATGAGCAGTTCTTC; cdr3_aa: CASSMLAGGTNEQFF
j_call: TRBJ2-3; clone_size: once; v_call: TRBV7-2; d_call: NA; cdr3_nt: TGTGCCAGCAGCTTAGATCGCGCTAGCCCCACAGATACGCAGTATTTT; cdr3_aa: CASSLDRASPTDTQYF
j_call: TRBJ2-7; clone_size: NA; v_call: TRBV29-1; d_call: TRBD1; cdr3_nt: TGCAGCGGGACCGGGACAGGGGTCGGAGAGCAGTACTTC; cdr3_aa: CSGTGTGVGEQYF
j_call: TRBJ2-1; clone_size: NA; v_call: TRBV27; d_call: NA; cdr3_nt: NA; cdr3_aa: CASSSSPQGLYNEQFF
j_call: TRBJ1-2; clone_size: NA; v_call: TRBV7-2; d_call: NA; cdr3_nt: TGTGCCAGCAGCTTAGAGGGCAGGGTTAACTATGGCTACACCTTC; cdr3_aa: CASSLEGRVNYGYTF
j_call: TRBJ1-5; clone_size: NA; v_call: TRBV24-1; d_call: NA; cdr3_nt: TGTGCCACCAGTGGCCAGGGTTTTCAGCCCCAGCATTTT; cdr3_aa: CATSGQGFQPQHF
j_call: TRBJ2-5; clone_size: NA; v_call: TRBV27; d_call: TRBD2; cdr3_nt: TGTGCCAGCAGCTCCGGACTAGCGGGGTATGAGACCCAGTACTTC; cdr3_aa: CASSSGLAGYETQYF
j_call: TRBJ1-5; clone_size: NA; v_call: TRBV29-1; d_call: NA; cdr3_nt: TGCAGCGTTGAATCAGAAAATCAGCCCCAGCATTTT; cdr3_aa: CSVESENQPQHF
j_call: TRBJ1-2; clone_size: NA; v_call: TRBV4-1; d_call: NA; cdr3_nt: TGCGCCAGCAGCGAGCGTGTGACAGAAATCAACTATGGCTACACCTTC; cdr3_aa: CASSERVTEINYGYTF
j_call: TRBJ2-7; clone_size: NA; v_call: TRBV27; d_call: TRBD1; cdr3_nt: TGTGCCAGCTGGGCCTGGAGGACAGGGGCGGTCGAGCAGTACTTC; cdr3_aa: CASWAWRTGAVEQYF
j_call: TRBJ2-1; clone_size: few; v_call: TRBV6-5; d_call: TRBD2; cdr3_nt: TGTGCCACTTCGGGGGGGCACTACAATGAGCAGTTCTTC; cdr3_aa: CATSGGHYNEQFF
j_call: TRBJ1-2; clone_size: once; v_call: TRBV5-1; d_call: TRBD1; cdr3_nt: TGCGCCAGCAGCTTGTCGACAGGGGACTATGGCTACACCTTC; cdr3_aa: CASSLSTGDYGYTF
j_call: TRBJ2-7; clone_size: few; v_call: TRBV18; d_call: NA; cdr3_nt: TGTGCCAGCTCACCTCTGGGGGCCACCTACTACGAGCAGTACTTC; cdr3_aa: CASSPLGATYYEQYF
j_call: TRBJ2-3; clone_size: NA; v_call: TRBV5-5; d_call: NA; cdr3_nt: TGTGCCAGCAGCTTGTGGCGGGGCACAGATACGCAGTATTTT; cdr3_aa: CASSLWRGTDTQYF
j_call: TRBJ1-4; clone_size: NA; v_call: TRBV5-1; d_call: NA; cdr3_nt: TGCGCCAGCAGCTTGGGGTCGACGGGTGAAAAACTGTTTTTT; cdr3_aa: CASSLGSTGEKLFF
j_call: TRBJ2-2; clone_size: NA; v_call: TRBV18; d_call: NA; cdr3_nt: TGTGCCAGCTCCTTGGCCCAGGTCTCCGGGGAGCTGTTTTTT; cdr3_aa: CASSLAQVSGELFF
j_call: TRBJ2-3; clone_size: NA; v_call: TRBV5-1; d_call: TRBD2; cdr3_nt: TGCGCCAGCAGCTCACGGGGGGGCGTAGATACGCAGTATTTT; cdr3_aa: CASSSRGGVDTQYF
j_call: TRBJ1-4; clone_size: NA; v_call: TRBV7-9; d_call: TRBD1; cdr3_nt: TGTGCCAGCAGCGGCCGACAGGGGGTAAATGAAAAACTGTTTTTT; cdr3_aa: CASSGRQGVNEKLFF
j_call: TRBJ2-1; clone_size: NA; v_call: TRBV11-2; d_call: TRBD1; cdr3_nt: TGTGCCAGCAGCTTAGTAGGGACAGGGAGACTCGAGGAGCAGTTCTTC; cdr3_aa: CASSLVGTGRLEEQFF
j_call: TRBJ1-2; clone_size: NA; v_call: TRBV6-5; d_call: TRBD1; cdr3_nt: TGTGCCAGCAGTTCAATCGACAGGGGGTATGGCTACACCTTC; cdr3_aa: CASSSIDRGYGYTF
j_call: TRBJ2-2; clone_size: NA; v_call: TRBV24-1; d_call: NA; cdr3_nt: TGTGCCACCAGTGATCCCTTAGGACCCACCTCCAGGGACACCGGGGAGCTGTTTTTT; cdr3_aa: CATSDPLGPTSRDTGELFF
j_call: TRBJ2-5; clone_size: few; v_call: TRBV12-5; d_call: TRBD2; cdr3_nt: TGTGCTAGTGCCCGGACTAGCTTGGAGACCCAGTACTTC; cdr3_aa: CASARTSLETQYF
j_call: TRBJ1-1; clone_size: NA; v_call: TRBV19; d_call: NA; cdr3_nt: TGTGCCAGTACCTTATTGGGGGCGTACTACTCTGAAGCTTTCTTT; cdr3_aa: CASTLLGAYYSEAFF
j_call: TRBJ2-3; clone_size: NA; v_call: TRBV7-3; d_call: NA; cdr3_nt: TGTGCCAGCAGCTTCGTTGCCGGGGGCACAGATACGCAGTATTTT; cdr3_aa: CASSFVAGGTDTQYF
j_call: TRBJ2-1; clone_size: many; v_call: TRBV11-2; d_call: NA; cdr3_nt: TGTGCCAGCAGCTTAGCACAGTACAATGAGCAGTTCTTC; cdr3_aa: CASSLAQYNEQFF
j_call: TRBJ2-5; clone_size: NA; v_call: TRBV11-2; d_call: TRBD2; cdr3_nt: TGTGCCAGCAGCCCTGCCGGTAGCGGGGTTCAAGAGACCCAGTACTTC; cdr3_aa: CASSPAGSGVQETQYF
j_call: TRBJ2-2; clone_size: NA; v_call: TRBV7-9; d_call: NA; cdr3_nt: TGTGCCAGCAGCTCAACGGGACTGAACACCGGGGAGCTGTTTTTT; cdr3_aa: CASSSTGLNTGELFF
j_call: TRBJ1-2; clone_size: NA; v_call: TRBV13; d_call: TRBD1; cdr3_nt: TGTGCCAGCAGCTTAGGGGACAGGGGTTATGGCTACACCTTC; cdr3_aa: CASSLGDRGYGYTF